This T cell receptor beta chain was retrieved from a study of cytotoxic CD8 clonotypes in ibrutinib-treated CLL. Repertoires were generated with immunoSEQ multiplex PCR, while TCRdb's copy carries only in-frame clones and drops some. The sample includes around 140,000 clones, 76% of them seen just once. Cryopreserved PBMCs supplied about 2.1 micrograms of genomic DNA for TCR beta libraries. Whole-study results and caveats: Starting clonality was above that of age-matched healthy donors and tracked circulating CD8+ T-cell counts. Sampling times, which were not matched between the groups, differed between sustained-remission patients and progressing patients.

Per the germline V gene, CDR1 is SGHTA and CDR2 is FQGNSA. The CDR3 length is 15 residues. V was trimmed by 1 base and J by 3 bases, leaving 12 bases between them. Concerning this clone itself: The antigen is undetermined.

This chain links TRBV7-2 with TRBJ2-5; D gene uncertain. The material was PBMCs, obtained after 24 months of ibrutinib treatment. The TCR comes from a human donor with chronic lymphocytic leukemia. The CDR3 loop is CASSLGSASEETQYF. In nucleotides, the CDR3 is TGTGCCAGCAGCTTAGGGTCCGCCAGCGAAGAGACCCAGTACTTC.